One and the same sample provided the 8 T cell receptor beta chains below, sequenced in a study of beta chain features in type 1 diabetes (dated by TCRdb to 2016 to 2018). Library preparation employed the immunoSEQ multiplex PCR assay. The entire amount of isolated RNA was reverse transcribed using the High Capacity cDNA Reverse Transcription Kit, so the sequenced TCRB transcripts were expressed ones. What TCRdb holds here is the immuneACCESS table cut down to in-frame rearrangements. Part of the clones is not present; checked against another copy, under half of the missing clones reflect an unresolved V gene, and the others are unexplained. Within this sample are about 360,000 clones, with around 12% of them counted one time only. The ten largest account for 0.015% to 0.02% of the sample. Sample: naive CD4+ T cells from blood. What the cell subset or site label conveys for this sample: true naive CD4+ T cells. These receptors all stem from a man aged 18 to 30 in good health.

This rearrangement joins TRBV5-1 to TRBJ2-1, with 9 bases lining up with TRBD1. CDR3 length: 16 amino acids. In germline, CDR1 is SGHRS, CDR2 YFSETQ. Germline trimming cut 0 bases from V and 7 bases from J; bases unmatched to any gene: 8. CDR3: CASSLDGQGRMNEQFF. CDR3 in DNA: TGCGCCAGCAGCTTGGATGGACAGGGGAGGATGAATGAGCAGTTCTTC. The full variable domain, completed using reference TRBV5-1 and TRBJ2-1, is KAGVTQTPRYLIKTRGQQVTLSCSPISGHRSVSWYQQTPGQGLQFLFEYFSETQRNKGNFPGRFSGRQFSNSRSEMNVSTLELGDSALYLCASSLDGQGRMNEQFFGPGTRLTVL.

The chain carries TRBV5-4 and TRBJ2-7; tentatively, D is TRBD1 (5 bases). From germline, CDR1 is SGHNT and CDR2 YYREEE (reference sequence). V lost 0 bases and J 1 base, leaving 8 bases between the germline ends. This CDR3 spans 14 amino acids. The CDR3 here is CASSLDQGSYEQYF. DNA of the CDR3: TGTGCCAGCAGCTTGGATCAGGGATCCTACGAGCAGTACTTC.

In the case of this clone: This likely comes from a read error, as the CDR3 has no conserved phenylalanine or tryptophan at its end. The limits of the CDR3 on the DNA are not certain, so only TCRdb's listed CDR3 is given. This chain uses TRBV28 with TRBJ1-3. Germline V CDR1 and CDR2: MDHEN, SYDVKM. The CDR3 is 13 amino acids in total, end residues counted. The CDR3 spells CASSRYTGGTKFA.

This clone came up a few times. This chain's CDR3 is CACFSQGLGSYNSPLHF. The CDR3 region has the DNA TGTGCCTGTTTCTCACAGGGGTTGGGTTCCTATAATTCACCCCTCCACTTT. The chain joins TRBV30 to TRBJ1-6, with TRBD1 matching over 7 bases. This CDR3 is built from 17 residues. Germline CDR1 and CDR2: GTSNPN and SVGIG (reference sequence). V lost 6 bases, J lost 1 base, and 12 bases stayed unmatched.

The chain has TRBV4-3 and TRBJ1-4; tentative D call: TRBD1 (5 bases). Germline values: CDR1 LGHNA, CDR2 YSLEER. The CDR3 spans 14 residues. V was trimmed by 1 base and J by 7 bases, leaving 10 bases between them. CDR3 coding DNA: TGCGCCAGCAGCCAAGGGCAGGGTAGTGAAAAACTGTTTTTT. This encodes CASSQGQGSEKLFF.

CDR3 loop: CASSETGVSYEQYF. In nucleotides, the CDR3 is TGTGCCAGCAGTGAAACAGGGGTCTCCTACGAGCAGTACTTC. The chain employs TRBV25-1 and TRBJ2-7; 7 bases align to TRBD1. Germline V gene sequence: CDR1 MGHDK, CDR2 SYGVNS. The length of the CDR3 is 14 residues. J lost 0 bases, V lost 2 bases, and 1 base had no gene match.

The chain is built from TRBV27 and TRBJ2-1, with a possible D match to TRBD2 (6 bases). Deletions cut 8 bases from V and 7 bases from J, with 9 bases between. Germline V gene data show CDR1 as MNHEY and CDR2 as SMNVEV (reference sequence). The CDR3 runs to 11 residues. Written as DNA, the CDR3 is TGTGCCAGCCGGAGGGGTAATGAGCAGTTCTTC. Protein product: CASRRGNEQFF.

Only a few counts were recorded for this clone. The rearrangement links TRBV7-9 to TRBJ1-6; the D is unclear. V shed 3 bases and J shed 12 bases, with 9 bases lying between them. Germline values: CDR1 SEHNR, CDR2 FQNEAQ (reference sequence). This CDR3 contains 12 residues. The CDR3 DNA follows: TGTGCCAGCAGCTTTATGGGCCTACCCCTCCACTTT. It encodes CASSFMGLPLHF.